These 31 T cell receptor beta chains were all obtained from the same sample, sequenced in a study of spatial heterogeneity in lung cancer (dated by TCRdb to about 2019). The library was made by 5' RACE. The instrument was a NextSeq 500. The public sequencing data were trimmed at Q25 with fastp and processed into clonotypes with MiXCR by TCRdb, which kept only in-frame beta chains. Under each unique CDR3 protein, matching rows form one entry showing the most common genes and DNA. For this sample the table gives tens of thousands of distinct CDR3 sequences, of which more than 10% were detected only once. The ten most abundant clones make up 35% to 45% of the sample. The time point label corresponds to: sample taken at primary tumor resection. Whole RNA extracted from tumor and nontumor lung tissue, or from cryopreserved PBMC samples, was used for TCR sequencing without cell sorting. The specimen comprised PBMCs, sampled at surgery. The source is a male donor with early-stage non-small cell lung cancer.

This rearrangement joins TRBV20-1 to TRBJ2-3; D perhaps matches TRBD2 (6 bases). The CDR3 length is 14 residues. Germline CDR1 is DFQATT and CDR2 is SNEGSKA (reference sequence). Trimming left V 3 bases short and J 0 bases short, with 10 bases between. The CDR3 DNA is TGCAGTGCTAGGGTTAGCGGAAGCACAGATACGCAGTATTTT. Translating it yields CSARVSGSTDTQYF.

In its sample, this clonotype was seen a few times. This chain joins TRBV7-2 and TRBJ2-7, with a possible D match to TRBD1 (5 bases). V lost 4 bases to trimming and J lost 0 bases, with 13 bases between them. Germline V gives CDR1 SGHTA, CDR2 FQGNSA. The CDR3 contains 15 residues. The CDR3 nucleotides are TGTGCCAGCAGCTCCGAAGGGGATTTCTCCTACGAGCAGTACTTC. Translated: CASSSEGDFSYEQYF.

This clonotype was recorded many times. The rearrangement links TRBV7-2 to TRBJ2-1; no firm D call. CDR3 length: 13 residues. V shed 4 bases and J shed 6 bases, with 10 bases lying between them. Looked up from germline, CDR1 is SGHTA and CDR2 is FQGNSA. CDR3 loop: CASSSWPLNEQFF. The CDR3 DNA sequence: TGTGCCAGCAGCTCGTGGCCGCTCAATGAGCAGTTCTTC.

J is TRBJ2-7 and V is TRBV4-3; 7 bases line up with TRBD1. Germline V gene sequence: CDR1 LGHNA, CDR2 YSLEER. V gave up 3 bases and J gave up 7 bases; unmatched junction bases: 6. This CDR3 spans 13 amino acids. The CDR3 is CASSQDRLGEQYF. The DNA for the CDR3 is TGCGCCAGCAGCCAGGACAGGCTGGGGGAGCAGTACTTC.

CDR3 in amino acids: CASSSYRVRGVPQYF. The CDR3 DNA reads TGTGCCAGCAGCTCCTACAGGGTACGAGGCGTACCTCAGTACTTC. The chain carries TRBV7-9 and TRBJ2-5; D might be TRBD1 (6 bases). Trimming removed 4 bases at V and 11 bases at J, with 23 bases between. Germline V gene sequence: CDR1 SEHNR, CDR2 FQNEAQ (reference sequence). CDR3 size: 15 residues.

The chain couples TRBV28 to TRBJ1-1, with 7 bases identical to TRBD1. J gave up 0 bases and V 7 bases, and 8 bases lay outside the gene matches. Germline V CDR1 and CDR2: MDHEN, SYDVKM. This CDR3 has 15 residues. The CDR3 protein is CASTTEGTVNTEAFF. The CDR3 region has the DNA TGTGCCAGCACTACCGAAGGGACAGTGAACACTGAAGCTTTCTTT.

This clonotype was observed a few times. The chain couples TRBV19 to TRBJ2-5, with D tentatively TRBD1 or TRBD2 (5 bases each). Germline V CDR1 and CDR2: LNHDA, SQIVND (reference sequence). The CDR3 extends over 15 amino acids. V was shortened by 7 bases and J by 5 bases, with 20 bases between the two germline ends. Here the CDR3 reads CASTHSGAAVETQYF. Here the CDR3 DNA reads TGTGCCAGTACCCATAGTGGGGCAGCGGTCGAGACCCAGTACTTC.

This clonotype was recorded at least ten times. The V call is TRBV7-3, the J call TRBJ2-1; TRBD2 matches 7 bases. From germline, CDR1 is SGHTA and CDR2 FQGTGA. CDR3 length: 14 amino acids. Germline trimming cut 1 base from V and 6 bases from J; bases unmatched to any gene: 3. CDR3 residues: CASSLSGGGNEQFF. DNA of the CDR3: TGTGCCAGCAGCTTAAGCGGGGGAGGCAATGAGCAGTTCTTC.

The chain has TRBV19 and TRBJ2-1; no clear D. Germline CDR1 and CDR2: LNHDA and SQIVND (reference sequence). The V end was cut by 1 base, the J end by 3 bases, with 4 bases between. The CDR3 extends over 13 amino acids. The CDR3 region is CASSIGYYNEQFF. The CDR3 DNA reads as TGTGCCAGTAGTATAGGATACTACAATGAGCAGTTCTTC.

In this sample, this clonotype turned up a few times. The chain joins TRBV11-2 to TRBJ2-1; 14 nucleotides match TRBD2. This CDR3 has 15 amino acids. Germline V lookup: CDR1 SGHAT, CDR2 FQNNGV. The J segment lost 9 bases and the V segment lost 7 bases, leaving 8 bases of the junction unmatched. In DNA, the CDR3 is TGTGCCAGCAATCGGGGACTAGCGGGAGTCAGTGAGCAGTTCTTC. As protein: CASNRGLAGVSEQFF.

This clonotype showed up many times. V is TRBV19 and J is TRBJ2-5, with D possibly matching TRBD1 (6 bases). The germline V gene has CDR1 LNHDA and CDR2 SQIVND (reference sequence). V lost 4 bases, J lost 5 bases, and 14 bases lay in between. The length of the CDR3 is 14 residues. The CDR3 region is CASSTRQDGETQYF. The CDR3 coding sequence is TGTGCCAGTAGTACGAGACAGGACGGGGAGACCCAGTACTTC.

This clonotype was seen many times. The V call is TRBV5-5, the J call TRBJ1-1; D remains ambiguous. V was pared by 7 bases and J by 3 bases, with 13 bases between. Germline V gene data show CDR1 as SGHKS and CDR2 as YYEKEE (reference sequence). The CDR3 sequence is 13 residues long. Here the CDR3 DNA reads TGTGCCAGCCATTCGAGTGCGGACACTGAAGCTTTCTTT. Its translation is CASHSSADTEAFF.

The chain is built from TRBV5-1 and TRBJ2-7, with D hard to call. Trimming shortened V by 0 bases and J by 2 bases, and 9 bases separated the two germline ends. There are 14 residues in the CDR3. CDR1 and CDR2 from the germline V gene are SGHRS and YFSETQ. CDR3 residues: CASSLAAGPYEQYF. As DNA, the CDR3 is TGCGCCAGCAGCTTGGCGGCAGGTCCCTACGAGCAGTACTTC.

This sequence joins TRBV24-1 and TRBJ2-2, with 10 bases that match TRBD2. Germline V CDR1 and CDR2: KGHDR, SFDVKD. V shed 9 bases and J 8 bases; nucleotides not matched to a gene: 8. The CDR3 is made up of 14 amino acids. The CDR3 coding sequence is TGTGCCACCGGGCCCCCTAGCGGGAGTGGGGAGCTGTTTTTT. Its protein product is CATGPPSGSGELFF.

CDR3 protein: CSGLARNYEQYF. CDR3 nucleotides: TGCAGTGGCTTGGCGAGAAACTACGAGCAGTACTTC. The chain uses TRBV20-1 and TRBJ2-7; D remains ambiguous. The CDR3 spans 12 residues. The ends were cut back, 7 bases at V and 3 bases at J, with 13 bases in the middle. The germline CDR1 and CDR2 sequences are DFQATT and SNEGSKA (reference sequence).

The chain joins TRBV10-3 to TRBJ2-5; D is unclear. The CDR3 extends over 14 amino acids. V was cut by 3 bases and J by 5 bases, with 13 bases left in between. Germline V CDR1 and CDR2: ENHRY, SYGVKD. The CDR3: CAISEPSSRETQYF. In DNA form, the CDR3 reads TGTGCCATCAGTGAACCCAGTAGCCGGGAGACCCAGTACTTC.

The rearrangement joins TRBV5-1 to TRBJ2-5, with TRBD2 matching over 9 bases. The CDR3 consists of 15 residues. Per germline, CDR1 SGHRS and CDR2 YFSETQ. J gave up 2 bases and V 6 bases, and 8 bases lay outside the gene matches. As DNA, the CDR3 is TGCGCCAGCATAGAGACTAGCGGCTTTCAAGAGACCCAGTACTTC. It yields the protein CASIETSGFQETQYF. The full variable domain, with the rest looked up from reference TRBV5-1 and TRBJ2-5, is KAGVTQTPRYLIKTRGQQVTLSCSPISGHRSVSWYQQTPGQGLQFLFEYFSETQRNKGNFPGRFSGRQFSNSRSEMNVSTLELGDSALYLCASIETSGFQETQYFGPGTRLLVL.

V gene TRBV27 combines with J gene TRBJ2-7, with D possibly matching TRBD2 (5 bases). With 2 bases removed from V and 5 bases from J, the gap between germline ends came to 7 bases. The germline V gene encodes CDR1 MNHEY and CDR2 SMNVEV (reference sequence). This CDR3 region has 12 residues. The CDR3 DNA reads TGTGCCAGCAGTTTAAACGGGGACGAGCAGTACTTC. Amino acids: CASSLNGDEQYF.

The CDR3 sequence is CASPKGGGGLSANVLTF. For the CDR3, the DNA is TGTGCCAGCCCCAAGGGCGGGGGGGGCCTGAGTGCCAACGTCCTGACTTTC. The chain combines TRBV2 with TRBJ2-6, with 9 bases matching TRBD2. The CDR3 covers 17 residues. The V segment lost 8 bases and the J segment 7 bases; nucleotides outside the gene matches: 15. Germline V gene lookup returns CDR1 SNHLY and CDR2 FYNNEI.

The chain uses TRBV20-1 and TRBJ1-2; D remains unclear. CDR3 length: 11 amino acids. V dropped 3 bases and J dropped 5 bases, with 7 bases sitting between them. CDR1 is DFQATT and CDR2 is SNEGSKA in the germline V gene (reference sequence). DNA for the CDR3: TGCAGTGCTAGTTCGCTGTATGGCTACACCTTC. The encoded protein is CSASSLYGYTF.

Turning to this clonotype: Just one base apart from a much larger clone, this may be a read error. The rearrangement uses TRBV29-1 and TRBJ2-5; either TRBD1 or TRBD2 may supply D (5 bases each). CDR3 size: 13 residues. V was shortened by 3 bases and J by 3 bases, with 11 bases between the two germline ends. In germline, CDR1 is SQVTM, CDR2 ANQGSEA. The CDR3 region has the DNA TGCAGCGTTGACAGGGACCACGAAGAGACCCAGTACTTC. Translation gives CSVDRDHEETQYF.

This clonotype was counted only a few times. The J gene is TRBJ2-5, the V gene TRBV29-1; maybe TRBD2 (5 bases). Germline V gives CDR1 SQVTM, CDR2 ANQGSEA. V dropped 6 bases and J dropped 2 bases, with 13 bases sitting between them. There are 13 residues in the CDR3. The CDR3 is CSVQEGGQETQYF. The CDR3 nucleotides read TGCAGCGTCCAAGAGGGCGGACAAGAGACCCAGTACTTC.

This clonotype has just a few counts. CDR3 DNA: TGTGCCAGCAGCCAAGATTTAGCAGGGGCTCGGGAAGCTTTCTTT. This translates into CASSQDLAGAREAFF. The chain joins TRBV3-1 to TRBJ1-1, with D tentatively TRBD1 (6 bases). Trimming took off 0 bases at V and 8 bases at J, with 16 bases between the two ends. The CDR3 has 15 amino acids. Germline assignment: CDR1 LGHDT and CDR2 YNNKEL (reference sequence).

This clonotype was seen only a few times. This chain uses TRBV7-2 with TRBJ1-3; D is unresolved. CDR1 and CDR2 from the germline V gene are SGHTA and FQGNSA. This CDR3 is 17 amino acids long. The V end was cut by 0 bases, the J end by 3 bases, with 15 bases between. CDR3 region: CASSLATGTNSGNTIYF. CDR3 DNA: TGTGCCAGCAGCTTAGCTACCGGCACTAACAGTGGAAACACCATATATTTT.

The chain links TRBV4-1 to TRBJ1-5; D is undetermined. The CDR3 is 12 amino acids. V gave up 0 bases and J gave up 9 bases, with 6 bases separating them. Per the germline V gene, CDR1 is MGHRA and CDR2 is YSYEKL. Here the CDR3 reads CASSQDGRPQHF. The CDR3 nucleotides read TGCGCCAGCAGCCAAGATGGTAGGCCCCAGCATTTT.

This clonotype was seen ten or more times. The CDR3 reads CASSSGGTGANVLTF. The CDR3 nucleotides are TGCGCCAGCAGCTCCGGGGGGACTGGGGCCAACGTCCTGACTTTC. The chain carries TRBV5-1 and TRBJ2-6, with TRBD2 matching over 7 bases. CDR1 and CDR2 (germline): SGHRS, YFSETQ. The CDR3 consists of 15 residues. J gave up 2 bases and V 3 bases, and 2 bases lay outside the gene matches.

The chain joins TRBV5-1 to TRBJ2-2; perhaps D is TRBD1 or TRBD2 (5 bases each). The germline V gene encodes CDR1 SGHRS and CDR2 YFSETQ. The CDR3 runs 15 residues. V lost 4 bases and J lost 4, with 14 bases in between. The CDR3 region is CASSPSVGATGELFF. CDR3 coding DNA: TGCGCCAGCAGCCCCTCGGTCGGGGCCACCGGGGAGCTGTTTTTT.

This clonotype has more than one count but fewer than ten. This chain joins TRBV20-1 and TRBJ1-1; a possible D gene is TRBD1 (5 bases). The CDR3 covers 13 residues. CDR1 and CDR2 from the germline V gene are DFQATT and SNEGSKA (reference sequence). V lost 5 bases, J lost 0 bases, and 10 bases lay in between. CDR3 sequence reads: CSAVRGMNTEAFF. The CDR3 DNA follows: TGCAGTGCTGTACGGGGCATGAACACTGAAGCTTTCTTT.

CDR3 coding DNA: TGTGCCAGCAGTGAACAAGAGGAGACAGTCTATGGCTACACCTTC. Translated: CASSEQEETVYGYTF. The V and J genes are TRBV6-1 and TRBJ1-2; weak D call: TRBD1 (5 bases). Germline lookup yields CDR1 MNHNS and CDR2 SASEGT. V was trimmed by 2 bases and J by 4 bases, leaving 14 bases between them. The CDR3 is 15 amino acids.

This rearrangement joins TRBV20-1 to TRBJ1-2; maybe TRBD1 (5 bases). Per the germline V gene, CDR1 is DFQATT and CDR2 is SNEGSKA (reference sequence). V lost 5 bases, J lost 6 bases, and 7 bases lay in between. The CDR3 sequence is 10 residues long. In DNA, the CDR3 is TGCAGTGCTTCCAGGGATGGCTACACCTTC. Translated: CSASRDGYTF.

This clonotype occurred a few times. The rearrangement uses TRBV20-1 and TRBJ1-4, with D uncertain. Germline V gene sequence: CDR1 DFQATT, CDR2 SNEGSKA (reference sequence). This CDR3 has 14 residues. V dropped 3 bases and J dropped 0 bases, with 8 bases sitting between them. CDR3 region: CSASQVTTNEKLFF. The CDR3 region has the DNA TGCAGTGCTAGCCAAGTCACAACTAATGAAAAACTGTTTTTT.